The rows below give T cell receptor beta chains drawn from one sample of a study of blood T cell repertoires in COVID-19. Sequenced by immunoSEQ multiplex PCR; TCRdb stores in-frame clones only, minus some. The table lists some 190,000 clones, more than 75% of them singletons. The sequenced material came from PBMCs or T cells enriched from blood (not recorded which). All receptors derive from a man younger than 45 with acute COVID-19. The CDR3 runs from the conserved cysteine through the conserved F or W. The order of the fields is CDR3 DNA, CDR3 protein, clone size, V gene, J gene, D gene. A D gene is named only where the DNA matches it firmly. Not every row has a clone size; where given, it reads once, few, many or a size class.

CDR3nt: TGTGCCACCAGTGAGGGACAGGGGGCTCCGTCACCCCTCCACTTT; CDR3aa: CATSEGQGAPSPLHF; abundance: once; v_gene: TRBV24-1; j_gene: TRBJ1-6; d_gene: TRBD1
CDR3nt: TGCGCCAGCACCCGAGAAGGACAACAGGGGGGCTATGGCTACACCTTC; CDR3aa: CASTREGQQGGYGYTF; abundance: NA; v_gene: TRBV5-1; j_gene: TRBJ1-2; d_gene: TRBD1
CDR3nt: TGTGCCATCACGGGGGACCAAGAGACCCAGTACTTC; CDR3aa: CAITGDQETQYF; abundance: NA; v_gene: TRBV10-3; j_gene: TRBJ2-5; d_gene: NA
CDR3nt: TGTGCCAGCAGCTTGCGATGGTCGGACAGTGTTAGCAATCAGCCCCAGCATTTT; CDR3aa: CASSLRWSDSVSNQPQHF; abundance: few; v_gene: TRBV5-5; j_gene: TRBJ1-5; d_gene: NA
CDR3nt: TGTGCCAGTAGACGGGACAGGGTCACCGGGGAGCTGTTTTTT; CDR3aa: CASRRDRVTGELFF; abundance: NA; v_gene: TRBV19; j_gene: TRBJ2-2; d_gene: TRBD1
CDR3nt: TGTGCCTGGGTGACAGGCCCTAACTCTGGGGCCAACGTCCTGACTTTC; CDR3aa: CAWVTGPNSGANVLTF; abundance: NA; v_gene: TRBV30; j_gene: TRBJ2-6; d_gene: NA
CDR3nt: TGTGCCAGCAGCCAAGATCTTGGCGGTAAAGCTTTCTTT; CDR3aa: CASSQDLGGKAFF; abundance: NA; v_gene: TRBV3-1/TRBV3-2; j_gene: TRBJ1-1; d_gene: NA
CDR3nt: TGTGCCAGCAGCTTAACTTCAATGGGGACAGGGAGAGCTTTCTTT; CDR3aa: CASSLTSMGTGRAFF; abundance: NA; v_gene: TRBV7-3; j_gene: TRBJ1-1; d_gene: TRBD1
CDR3nt: TGTGCCGGCCTGATAGGACAGGGTTTCGGCGGCTACACCTTC; CDR3aa: CAGLIGQGFGGYTF; abundance: once; v_gene: TRBV7-9; j_gene: TRBJ1-2; d_gene: TRBD1
CDR3nt: TGTGCCAGCAGTTTATTCCAGCCCCAGCATTTT; CDR3aa: CASSLFQPQHF; abundance: once; v_gene: TRBV6-5; j_gene: TRBJ1-5; d_gene: NA
CDR3nt: TGTGCCAGCAGCTTAGGGACAGGGGGGTGGAATCAGCCCCAGCATTTT; CDR3aa: CASSLGTGGWNQPQHF; abundance: NA; v_gene: TRBV11-2; j_gene: TRBJ1-5; d_gene: TRBD1
CDR3nt: TGTGCCAGCAGCGGACCGGGACAGGGGACCACTGAAGCTTTCTTT; CDR3aa: CASSGPGQGTTEAFF; abundance: NA; v_gene: TRBV9; j_gene: TRBJ1-1; d_gene: TRBD1
CDR3nt: TGCGCCAGCAGCTTCGGGGGGCCCCCCCCAGATACGCAGTATTTT; CDR3aa: CASSFGGPPPDTQYF; abundance: NA; v_gene: TRBV5-1; j_gene: TRBJ2-3; d_gene: NA
CDR3nt: TGTGCCAGCAGCTTAGGACGGGCAACTAATGAAAAACTGTTTTTT; CDR3aa: CASSLGRATNEKLFF; abundance: NA; v_gene: TRBV9; j_gene: TRBJ1-4; d_gene: NA
CDR3nt: TGTGCCAGCAGCTTTGGGGCCCAGAACACCGGGGAGCTGTTTTTT; CDR3aa: CASSFGAQNTGELFF; abundance: NA; v_gene: TRBV28; j_gene: TRBJ2-2; d_gene: NA
CDR3nt: TGTGCCAGCAGTCCCCTCCCCCCTTTTAGCGGGGGGGTTGAGACCCAGTACTTC; CDR3aa: CASSPLPPFSGGVETQYF; abundance: once; v_gene: TRBV6-6; j_gene: TRBJ2-5; d_gene: TRBD2
CDR3nt: TGTGCCAGCTCGTCAACCGGGAAGAACCAAGAGACCCAGTACTTC; CDR3aa: CASSSTGKNQETQYF; abundance: NA; v_gene: TRBV18; j_gene: TRBJ2-5; d_gene: NA
CDR3nt: TGTGCCAGCAGCCAACCAGGGGGCGCAGGGACTGAAGCTTTCTTT; CDR3aa: CASSQPGGAGTEAFF; abundance: NA; v_gene: TRBV11-2; j_gene: TRBJ1-1; d_gene: TRBD1
CDR3nt: TGTGCCACCAGTGACCCGGGAAAAGGGGGCTCCTACAATGAGCAGTTCTTC; CDR3aa: CATSDPGKGGSYNEQFF; abundance: NA; v_gene: TRBV24-1; j_gene: TRBJ2-1; d_gene: NA
CDR3nt: TGTGCCAGTAGTATGGGACAGGGCCCTAACTATGGCTACACCTTC; CDR3aa: CASSMGQGPNYGYTF; abundance: NA; v_gene: TRBV19; j_gene: TRBJ1-2; d_gene: TRBD1
CDR3nt: TGTGCCAGCAGTGAGTCAGGGAATCAGCCCCAGCATTTT; CDR3aa: CASSESGNQPQHF; abundance: many; v_gene: TRBV6-1; j_gene: TRBJ1-5; d_gene: NA
CDR3nt: TGTGCCTGGAGGGACAGGGAAGAAGCTTTCTTT; CDR3aa: CAWRDREEAFF; abundance: many; v_gene: TRBV30; j_gene: TRBJ1-1; d_gene: TRBD1
CDR3nt: TGTGCCAGCAGCTTGGACCGACAGGGGAAAACTGAAGCTTTCTTT; CDR3aa: CASSLDRQGKTEAFF; abundance: NA; v_gene: TRBV5-4; j_gene: TRBJ1-1; d_gene: TRBD1
CDR3nt: TGCGCCAGCAGCTTGGAAGGTCACAGGAATGAAAAACTGTTTTTT; CDR3aa: CASSLEGHRNEKLFF; abundance: few; v_gene: TRBV5-1; j_gene: TRBJ1-4; d_gene: NA
CDR3nt: TGTGCCAGCAGCGCCGCTAGCGGGGTCTCCTACGAGCAGTACTTC; CDR3aa: CASSAASGVSYEQYF; abundance: NA; v_gene: TRBV7-3; j_gene: TRBJ2-7; d_gene: TRBD2
CDR3nt: TGTGCCAGCAGCGTAGAAGGGGTGAGCACTGAAGCTTTCTTT; CDR3aa: CASSVEGVSTEAFF; abundance: NA; v_gene: TRBV9; j_gene: TRBJ1-1; d_gene: NA
CDR3nt: TGTGCCAGCAGCGCAGGGACAGTACGAGGCGAGACCCAGTACTTC; CDR3aa: CASSAGTVRGETQYF; abundance: few; v_gene: TRBV7-9; j_gene: TRBJ2-5; d_gene: TRBD1
CDR3nt: TGTGCCAGCAGCCAAGTTATAGGAAGGGGGACAGATACGCAGTATTTT; CDR3aa: CASSQVIGRGTDTQYF; abundance: few; v_gene: TRBV3-1/TRBV3-2; j_gene: TRBJ2-3; d_gene: NA
CDR3nt: TGCGCCAGCAGCTTGGCAGGGGTCGGCACTGAAGCTTTCTTT; CDR3aa: CASSLAGVGTEAFF; abundance: NA; v_gene: TRBV5-1; j_gene: TRBJ1-1; d_gene: NA
CDR3nt: TGTGCCAGCAGCCCCAGACAGGGGGCATATGGCTACACCTTC; CDR3aa: CASSPRQGAYGYTF; abundance: once; v_gene: TRBV6-5; j_gene: TRBJ1-2; d_gene: TRBD1
CDR3nt: TGCGCCAGCAGCTTGGGACTAGCGGGGGGCAACACAGATACGCAGTATTTT; CDR3aa: CASSLGLAGGNTDTQYF; abundance: NA; v_gene: TRBV5-1; j_gene: TRBJ2-3; d_gene: TRBD2
CDR3nt: TGTGCCAGCTTAAAGGGTAGCGCAAACCATGGATCCGGGACCCAGTACTTC; CDR3aa: CASLKGSANHGSGTQYF; abundance: NA; v_gene: TRBV2; j_gene: TRBJ2-5; d_gene: NA
CDR3nt: TGTGCCAGCAGTGAAGCGACAGTCTATGGCTACACCTTC; CDR3aa: CASSEATVYGYTF; abundance: NA; v_gene: TRBV2; j_gene: TRBJ1-2; d_gene: NA
CDR3nt: TGTGCCAGCAGCCCATACACGAACACCGGGGAGCTGTTTTTT; CDR3aa: CASSPYTNTGELFF; abundance: NA; v_gene: TRBV7-2; j_gene: TRBJ2-2; d_gene: NA
CDR3nt: TGTGCCAGCAGCGTCGACAGGGGGCGCGATGAAAAACTGTTTTTT; CDR3aa: CASSVDRGRDEKLFF; abundance: NA; v_gene: TRBV7-2; j_gene: TRBJ1-4; d_gene: TRBD1
CDR3nt: TGTGCCAGCAGTCGGACAGGCGGGGTTGAAAAACTGTTTTTT; CDR3aa: CASSRTGGVEKLFF; abundance: few; v_gene: TRBV28; j_gene: TRBJ1-4; d_gene: TRBD1
CDR3nt: TGTGCCAGCAGTTACAGCATGCGGGGTTTGGACTATGGCTACACCTTC; CDR3aa: CASSYSMRGLDYGYTF; abundance: NA; v_gene: TRBV6-5; j_gene: TRBJ1-2; d_gene: NA
CDR3nt: TGTGCCAGCAGCCTGGGGGGGACCGGTGGCTACACCTTC; CDR3aa: CASSLGGTGGYTF; abundance: NA; v_gene: TRBV7-3; j_gene: TRBJ1-2; d_gene: NA
CDR3nt: TGTGCCAGTAGTATAAGTTTGGGACAGGGGGTCACCGGGGAGCTGTTTTTT; CDR3aa: CASSISLGQGVTGELFF; abundance: NA; v_gene: TRBV19; j_gene: TRBJ2-2; d_gene: TRBD1
CDR3nt: TGTGCCAGCAGCGATAGTTTTTTCGGGGGATACAATGAGCAGTTCTTC; CDR3aa: CASSDSFFGGYNEQFF; abundance: NA; v_gene: TRBV9; j_gene: TRBJ2-1; d_gene: NA
CDR3nt: TGTGCCAGCAGCGTACTAGCAGATACGCAGTATTTT; CDR3aa: CASSVLADTQYF; abundance: NA; v_gene: TRBV2; j_gene: TRBJ2-3; d_gene: NA
CDR3nt: TGCGCCAGCAGCTCCGGAGGGAACTATGGCTACACCTTC; CDR3aa: CASSSGGNYGYTF; abundance: NA; v_gene: TRBV5-1; j_gene: TRBJ1-2; d_gene: NA
CDR3nt: TGTGCCAGCAGCCTACAGGAAGATCGGTACGAGCAGTACTTC; CDR3aa: CASSLQEDRYEQYF; abundance: NA; v_gene: TRBV7-6; j_gene: TRBJ2-7; d_gene: NA
CDR3nt: TGTGCCAGCGGCACATCTCCCTACGAGCAGTACTTC; CDR3aa: CASGTSPYEQYF; abundance: once; v_gene: TRBV27; j_gene: TRBJ2-7; d_gene: NA
CDR3nt: TGTGCCAGCACCAAGGGGAGGACCTACGAGCAGTACTTC; CDR3aa: CASTKGRTYEQYF; abundance: NA; v_gene: TRBV6-5; j_gene: TRBJ2-7; d_gene: NA
CDR3nt: TGTGCCAGCAGCCCGGGACAGTTTGAAGCTTTCTTT; CDR3aa: CASSPGQFEAFF; abundance: once; v_gene: TRBV28; j_gene: TRBJ1-1; d_gene: TRBD1
CDR3nt: TGTGCCAGCAGTCCAGGATATGGCTACACCTTC; CDR3aa: CASSPGYGYTF; abundance: NA; v_gene: TRBV6-5; j_gene: TRBJ1-2; d_gene: NA
CDR3nt: TGTGCCAGCAGCCCATGGACAGGGGAAAAGAATGAGCAGTTCTTC; CDR3aa: CASSPWTGEKNEQFF; abundance: NA; v_gene: TRBV7-9; j_gene: TRBJ2-1; d_gene: TRBD1
CDR3nt: TGTGCCAGCTCACCTCCGGTGGATGGCTACACCTTC; CDR3aa: CASSPPVDGYTF; abundance: NA; v_gene: TRBV18; j_gene: TRBJ1-2; d_gene: NA
CDR3nt: TGCAGCGTTTGGACTAGCGGGGGGGCCTTGGATGAGCAGTTCTTC; CDR3aa: CSVWTSGGALDEQFF; abundance: few; v_gene: TRBV29-1; j_gene: TRBJ2-1; d_gene: TRBD2
CDR3nt: TGTGCCAGTAGTGCCGGACAGGGATCGGGCACAGATACGCAGTATTTT; CDR3aa: CASSAGQGSGTDTQYF; abundance: NA; v_gene: TRBV19; j_gene: TRBJ2-3; d_gene: TRBD1
CDR3nt: TGTGCCAGCAGCTTTCAGGGTCACTACGAGCAGTACTTC; CDR3aa: CASSFQGHYEQYF; abundance: NA; v_gene: TRBV13; j_gene: TRBJ2-7; d_gene: NA
CDR3nt: TGTGCCAGTAGTTTGAGAAGGAGATTGGACAATGAGCAGTTCTTC; CDR3aa: CASSLRRRLDNEQFF; abundance: once; v_gene: TRBV19; j_gene: TRBJ2-1; d_gene: NA
CDR3nt: TGCGCCAGCAGCTTGGGGGGGACAGCGCCCTACGAGCAGTACTTC; CDR3aa: CASSLGGTAPYEQYF; abundance: NA; v_gene: TRBV5-1; j_gene: TRBJ2-7; d_gene: TRBD1